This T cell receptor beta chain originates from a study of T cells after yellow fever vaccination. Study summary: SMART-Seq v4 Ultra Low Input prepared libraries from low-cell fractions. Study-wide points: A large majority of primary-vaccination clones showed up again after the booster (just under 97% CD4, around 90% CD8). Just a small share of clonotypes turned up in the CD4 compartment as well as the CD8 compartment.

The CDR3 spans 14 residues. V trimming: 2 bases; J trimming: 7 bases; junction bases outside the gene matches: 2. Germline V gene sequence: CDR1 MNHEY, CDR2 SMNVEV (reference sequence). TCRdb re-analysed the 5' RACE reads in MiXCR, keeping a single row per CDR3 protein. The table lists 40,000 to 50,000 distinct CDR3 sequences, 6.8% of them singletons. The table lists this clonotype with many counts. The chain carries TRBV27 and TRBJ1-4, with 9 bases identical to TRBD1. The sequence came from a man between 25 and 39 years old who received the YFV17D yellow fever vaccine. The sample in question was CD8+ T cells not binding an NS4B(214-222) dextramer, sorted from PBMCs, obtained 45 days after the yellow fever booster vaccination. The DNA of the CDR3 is TGTGCCAGCAGTTTAGGGGACAGGGCTGAAAAACTGTTTTTT. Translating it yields CASSLGDRAEKLFF.